Listed below are T cell receptor beta chains from one sample, sequenced in a study of T-cell memory formation after mild COVID-19. From the 5' RACE reads, TCRdb called clonotypes with MiXCR, one entry per CDR3 protein. Of about half a million distinct CDR3 sequences listed, 15% to 20% are singletons. Sequencing input: PBMCs or a T cell subset sorted from them (not recorded which). These TCRs come from an adult woman who had mild COVID-19 (a few samples of this study predate the infection). Cell type and time point are not known. Each CDR3 is given with its conserved first and last residue. A D gene is named only where the DNA matches it firmly. Clone size is not always given. Where it is, it says once, few, many or a class for expanded clones.

d_gene: TRBD1
abundance: few
j_gene: TRBJ2-7
v_gene: TRBV3-1
CDR3aa: CASSPSWTGIYEQYF
CDR3nt: TGTGCCAGCAGCCCATCTTGGACAGGGATCTACGAGCAGTACTTC

d_gene: TRBD1
abundance: many
j_gene: TRBJ2-2
v_gene: TRBV7-8
CDR3aa: CASSTGTAITGELFF
CDR3nt: TGTGCCAGCAGCACGGGGACAGCCATAACCGGGGAGCTGTTTTTT

d_gene: TRBD2
abundance: .
j_gene: TRBJ2-5
v_gene: TRBV20-1
CDR3aa: CSARGLAGGTQYF
CDR3nt: TGCAGTGCTAGGGGACTAGCGGGGGGGACCCAGTACTTC

d_gene: .
abundance: few
j_gene: TRBJ1-5
v_gene: TRBV7-9
CDR3aa: CASSSGIGDQPQHF
CDR3nt: TGTGCCAGCAGCTCAGGCATCGGAGATCAGCCCCAGCATTTT

d_gene: TRBD1
abundance: few
j_gene: TRBJ2-5
v_gene: TRBV5-6
CDR3aa: CASSSQGTGQETQYF
CDR3nt: TGTGCCAGCAGTAGTCAAGGGACAGGGCAAGAGACCCAGTACTTC

d_gene: .
abundance: .
j_gene: TRBJ1-1
v_gene: TRBV19
CDR3aa: CASSPQPTGNTEAFF
CDR3nt: TGTGCCAGTAGTCCACAGCCGACGGGGAACACTGAAGCTTTCTTT

d_gene: .
abundance: few
j_gene: TRBJ2-7
v_gene: TRBV24-1
CDR3aa: CATSDPQGQTYEQYF
CDR3nt: TGTGCCACCAGTGACCCACAAGGACAGACTTACGAGCAGTACTTC

d_gene: .
abundance: .
j_gene: TRBJ1-2
v_gene: TRBV30
CDR3aa: CAWSARNYGYTF
CDR3nt: TGTGCCTGGAGTGCACGTAACTATGGCTACACCTTC

d_gene: .
abundance: .
j_gene: TRBJ2-7
v_gene: TRBV4-2
CDR3aa: CASSQDPALSLYEQYF
CDR3nt: TGTGCCAGCAGCCAAGATCCAGCACTTTCTCTCTACGAGCAGTACTTC

d_gene: .
abundance: .
j_gene: TRBJ2-3
v_gene: TRBV7-3
CDR3aa: CASSLSSVDTQYF
CDR3nt: TGTGCCAGCAGCTTAAGTTCGGTAGATACGCAGTATTTT

d_gene: TRBD1
abundance: many
j_gene: TRBJ2-7
v_gene: TRBV7-8
CDR3aa: CASSLAGTGRYEQYF
CDR3nt: TGTGCCAGCAGCTTAGCGGGGACAGGGCGCTACGAGCAGTACTTC

d_gene: .
abundance: .
j_gene: TRBJ2-2
v_gene: TRBV11-2
CDR3aa: CASSRDLTGELFF
CDR3nt: TGTGCCAGCAGCCGGGACCTCACCGGGGAGCTGTTTTTT

d_gene: TRBD2
abundance: .
j_gene: TRBJ2-7
v_gene: TRBV7-2
CDR3aa: CASRGWREGSYEQYF
CDR3nt: TGTGCCAGCAGAGGTTGGCGGGAGGGATCCTACGAGCAGTACTTC

d_gene: TRBD1
abundance: .
j_gene: TRBJ1-3
v_gene: TRBV29-1
CDR3aa: CSVDRGAVGNTIYF
CDR3nt: TGCAGCGTCGACAGGGGGGCAGTCGGAAACACCATATATTTT

d_gene: .
abundance: few
j_gene: TRBJ2-1
v_gene: TRBV12-3/TRBV12-4
CDR3aa: CASSHPSYNEQFF
CDR3nt: TGTGCCAGCAGCCATCCCTCCTACAATGAGCAGTTCTTC

d_gene: .
abundance: .
j_gene: TRBJ2-7
v_gene: TRBV7-9
CDR3aa: CASSSTRVGRDPVLYSYEQYF
CDR3nt: TGTGCCAGCAGCTCCACAAGGGTAGGCAGGGATCCGGTCCTCTACTCCTACGAGCAGTACTTC

d_gene: .
abundance: .
j_gene: TRBJ1-5
v_gene: TRBV11-2
CDR3aa: CASSVGTFAGQPQHF
CDR3nt: TGTGCCAGCAGCGTAGGGACGTTCGCCGGTCAGCCCCAGCATTTT

d_gene: .
abundance: .
j_gene: TRBJ2-5
v_gene: TRBV11-2
CDR3aa: CASSLEVQETQYF
CDR3nt: TGTGCCAGCAGCCTCGAGGTCCAAGAGACCCAGTACTTC

d_gene: .
abundance: .
j_gene: TRBJ2-2
v_gene: TRBV7-8
CDR3aa: CASSVLEGHTNTGELFF
CDR3nt: TGTGCCAGCAGCGTCCTAGAGGGACATACGAACACCGGGGAGCTGTTTTTT

d_gene: .
abundance: many
j_gene: TRBJ2-7
v_gene: TRBV12-3/TRBV12-4
CDR3aa: CASSFDRSSYEQYF
CDR3nt: TGTGCCAGCAGTTTTGACAGAAGCTCCTACGAGCAGTACTTC

d_gene: .
abundance: .
j_gene: TRBJ2-2
v_gene: TRBV6-2/TRBV6-3
CDR3aa: CASLGPRDGVAGMLFF
CDR3nt: TGTGCCAGCCTTGGCCCTCGGGACGGCGTTGCGGGGATGCTGTTTTTT

d_gene: .
abundance: few
j_gene: TRBJ1-1
v_gene: TRBV19
CDR3aa: CASSTLTSNTEAFF
CDR3nt: TGTGCCAGTAGTACTCTAACTTCGAACACTGAAGCTTTCTTT

d_gene: .
abundance: .
j_gene: TRBJ2-3
v_gene: TRBV5-5
CDR3aa: CASSSAAGTSTDTQYF
CDR3nt: TGTGCCAGCAGCTCGGCGGCGGGAACTAGCACAGATACGCAGTATTTT

d_gene: .
abundance: few
j_gene: TRBJ2-3
v_gene: TRBV12-3/TRBV12-4
CDR3aa: CASSLAIRRRGGYTDTQYF
CDR3nt: TGTGCCAGCAGTTTAGCAATCAGACGGAGGGGCGGCTACACAGATACGCAGTATTTT

d_gene: .
abundance: .
j_gene: TRBJ1-5
v_gene: TRBV18
CDR3aa: CASSGTEDSNQPQHF
CDR3nt: TGTGCCAGCTCAGGGACGGAGGATAGCAATCAGCCCCAGCATTTT

d_gene: .
abundance: .
j_gene: TRBJ1-2
v_gene: TRBV7-6
CDR3aa: CASSNTANYGYTF
CDR3nt: TGTGCCAGCAGCAACACAGCTAACTATGGCTACACCTTC

d_gene: .
abundance: .
j_gene: TRBJ1-5
v_gene: TRBV19
CDR3aa: CASSTQQSRNQPQHF
CDR3nt: TGTGCCAGTAGTACACAACAGAGCCGCAATCAGCCCCAGCATTTT

d_gene: TRBD1
abundance: .
j_gene: TRBJ1-6
v_gene: TRBV9
CDR3aa: CASSAHSRLQGANNSPLHF
CDR3nt: TGTGCCAGCAGCGCGCACTCCAGACTCCAGGGGGCGAATAATTCACCCCTCCACTTT